This entry lists 30 T cell receptor beta chains sequenced from one sample in a study of shared clonotypes between healthy human individuals. Only in-frame clones appear in the TCRdb table, and some are missing; sequencing was by immunoSEQ multiplex PCR. The sample lists around 2,000,000 clones, just over 90% occurring once. Terminally differentiated effector memory CD45RA+ cells were excluded by CCR7 positive selection of CD45RO-negative cells. Material for sequencing was naive CD8+ T cells from PBMCs. These receptor sequences come from a man aged 18 to 30 in good health. Some clones in this sample may be carry-over from other donors' samples.

As for this clone: The sample has other DNA sequences that encode this CDR3 too. The chain carries TRBV27 and TRBJ2-1, with D perhaps TRBD2 (6 bases). The CDR3 is made up of 16 amino acids. Germline CDR1 and CDR2: MNHEY and SMNVEV (reference sequence). V was cut by 0 bases and J by 0 bases, with 9 bases left in between. This CDR3 is CASSLSPGSSYNEQFF. CDR3 coding DNA: TGTGCCAGCAGTTTATCGCCCGGGAGCTCCTACAATGAGCAGTTCTTC.

This chain uses TRBV11-1 with TRBJ2-5; D ambiguous. The CDR3 is 14 amino acids. CDR1 is SGHAT, CDR2 FQDESV, per germline (reference sequence). With 1 base removed from V and 5 bases from J, the gap between germline ends came to 11 bases. Written as DNA, the CDR3 is TGTGCCAGCAGCTTAGAATGGGCGCGGGAGACCCAGTACTTC. Protein sequence: CASSLEWARETQYF.

The chain has TRBV7-6 and TRBJ2-2; D gene uncertain. Trimming left V 1 base short and J 3 bases short, with 12 bases between. Germline lookup yields CDR1 SGHVS and CDR2 FNYEAQ. The CDR3 is 16 residues long. The CDR3 loop reads CASSLGRLGYTGELFF. DNA for the CDR3: TGTGCCAGCAGCTTAGGGCGGTTGGGGTACACCGGGGAGCTGTTTTTT.

This chain links TRBV9 with TRBJ1-4; 9 bases are shared with TRBD1. V was clipped by 0 bases and J by 7 bases; unmatched bases: 10. The CDR3 covers 17 residues. CDR1 and CDR2 from the germline V gene are SGDLS and YYNGEE. CDR3: CASSVETGGSTTEKLFF. CDR3 DNA: TGTGCCAGCAGCGTAGAAACAGGGGGCTCCACAACTGAAAAACTGTTTTTT.

The chain combines TRBV9 with TRBJ2-2; 11 bases line up with TRBD2. Germline-derived CDR1 and CDR2 are SGDLS and YYNGEE. The CDR3 consists of 16 residues. Germline trimming cut 4 bases from V and 4 bases from J; bases unmatched to any gene: 6. This chain's CDR3 is CASSTTGTSGTGELFF. The CDR3 DNA reads TGTGCCAGCAGCACCACCGGGACTAGCGGCACCGGGGAGCTGTTTTTT.

In this sample, this clone turned up once. J is TRBJ2-3 and V is TRBV10-3, with 8 bases that match TRBD2. CDR3 length: 14 amino acids. With V trimmed by 7 bases and J by 5 bases, 8 bases remained unmatched. The germline V gene encodes CDR1 ENHRY and CDR2 SYGVKD. CDR3 loop: CAIKGSGTIDTQYF. As DNA, the CDR3 is TGTGCCATCAAAGGTAGCGGGACGATAGATACGCAGTATTTT.

This clone was recorded only once. The CDR3 is CASSLGTGWTEAFF. The CDR3 coding sequence is TGTGCCAGCAGCTTGGGGACAGGGTGGACTGAAGCTTTCTTT. The rearrangement uses TRBV5-6 and TRBJ1-1; 8 bases map to TRBD1. The CDR3 has 14 residues. V gave up 0 bases and J gave up 5 bases; unmatched junction bases: 3. The germline CDR1 and CDR2 sequences are SGHDT and YYEEEE.

V and J are TRBV27 and TRBJ2-7; tentatively, D is TRBD1 or TRBD2 (5 bases each). The CDR3 runs 13 residues. With 0 bases removed from V and 6 bases from J, the gap between germline ends came to 9 bases. From germline, CDR1 is MNHEY and CDR2 SMNVEV (reference sequence). The CDR3 DNA reads TGTGCCAGCAGTTTATCGAAGAGGGGCGAGCAGTACTTC. It encodes CASSLSKRGEQYF.

The chain combines TRBV4-1 with TRBJ2-5; 8 positions agree with TRBD1. The CDR3 contains 14 residues. Germline V gene lookup returns CDR1 MGHRA and CDR2 YSYEKL. The V segment lost 3 bases and the J segment 5 bases; nucleotides outside the gene matches: 5. The CDR3 DNA reads as TGCGCCAGCAGCCACCCCAGGGGGCGCGAGACCCAGTACTTC. Residues: CASSHPRGRETQYF.

This clone was recorded only once. V and J are TRBV6-1 and TRBJ2-5; 7 nucleotides match TRBD1. Germline lookup yields CDR1 MNHNS and CDR2 SASEGT. The CDR3 contains 14 residues. Trimming at V came to 7 bases and at J to 1 base, leaving 6 bases not matched to a gene. The CDR3 spells CASTRTGVQETQYF. As DNA, the CDR3 is TGTGCCAGCACCCGAACAGGGGTCCAAGAGACCCAGTACTTC.

The V gene is TRBV7-2, the J gene TRBJ2-7; 8 nucleotides line up with TRBD1. CDR1 is SGHTA, CDR2 FQGNSA, per germline. After removal of 5 bases from V and 3 bases from J, the junction contained 6 bases not matched to a gene. The CDR3 is 14 amino acids. DNA of the CDR3: TGTGCCAGCAGCCCCCCGACAGGGGTCTACGAGCAGTACTTC. The encoded protein is CASSPPTGVYEQYF.

This chain links TRBV30 with TRBJ2-5; 9 nucleotides agree with TRBD1. The germline gives CDR1 GTSNPN, CDR2 SVGIG (reference sequence). The J segment lost 4 bases and the V segment lost 1 base, leaving 10 bases of the junction unmatched. The CDR3 runs to 16 residues. The CDR3 loop is CAWSETGQGRGETQYF. CDR3 in DNA: TGTGCCTGGAGTGAGACGGGACAGGGACGTGGAGAGACCCAGTACTTC.

About this clone: The same CDR3 also results from other DNA sequences found in this sample. CDR3 in amino acids: CASSLAYNEQFF. CDR3 sequence (DNA): TGTGCCAGCAGCTTAGCATACAATGAGCAGTTCTTC. The rearrangement uses TRBV7-6 and TRBJ2-1; D call uncertain. CDR1 is SGHVS and CDR2 is FNYEAQ in the germline V gene. Trimming stripped 0 bases from V and 4 bases from J, with 1 base between. This CDR3 comprises 12 residues.

The chain has TRBV5-1 and TRBJ2-2, with D perhaps TRBD2 (5 bases). The CDR3 is 17 amino acids. V was shortened by 0 bases and J by 1 base, with 13 bases between the two germline ends. Germline values: CDR1 SGHRS, CDR2 YFSETQ. The CDR3 here is CASSLATVGGNTGELFF. As DNA, the CDR3 is TGCGCCAGCAGCTTGGCCACCGTCGGAGGGAACACCGGGGAGCTGTTTTTT.

This chain joins TRBV25-1 and TRBJ2-1; D unclear. The CDR3 has 13 residues. V was pared by 3 bases and J by 9 bases, with 12 bases between. Germline CDR1 reads MGHDK; CDR2 reads SYGVNS. The CDR3 sequence: CASSELKWGEQFF. In nucleotides, the CDR3 is TGTGCCAGCAGTGAGTTAAAGTGGGGTGAGCAGTTCTTC.

The chain has TRBV25-1 and TRBJ1-6; unclear D gene. Germline CDR1 and CDR2: MGHDK and SYGVNS. V lost 2 bases and J 9 bases, leaving 5 bases between the germline ends. The CDR3 is made up of 12 amino acids. The CDR3 region has the DNA TGTGCCAGCAGTGAACATGGTTCACCCCTCCACTTT. Protein product: CASSEHGSPLHF.

This sequence joins TRBV10-3 and TRBJ1-5, with 7 bases matching TRBD1. Germline assignment: CDR1 ENHRY and CDR2 SYGVKD. This CDR3 spans 17 amino acids. The V and J ends lost 3 bases and 0 bases, in that order; junction bases with no gene match: 8. CDR3 sequence: CAISDPGTEPSNQPQHF. CDR3 coding DNA: TGTGCCATCAGTGATCCGGGGACAGAACCTAGCAATCAGCCCCAGCATTTT.

The chain uses TRBV4-3 and TRBJ1-1, with 7 bases that match TRBD1. V trimming: 4 bases; J trimming: 3 bases; junction bases outside the gene matches: 14. The germline V gene encodes CDR1 LGHNA and CDR2 YSLEER. This CDR3 region has 17 residues. The CDR3 DNA reads TGCGCCAGCAGCCCTCGATTATCGACAGGGATTTACACTGAAGCTTTCTTT. Translation: CASSPRLSTGIYTEAFF.

The V and J genes are TRBV9 and TRBJ1-2; D not resolved. The CDR3 runs to 14 residues. The V gene's germline CDR1 is SGDLS and CDR2 YYNGEE. Trimming cost V 1 base and J 6 bases, with 13 bases left between them. CDR3 sequence reads: CASSVREGEHGYTF. For the CDR3, the DNA is TGTGCCAGCAGCGTACGGGAGGGCGAGCATGGCTACACCTTC.

The chain combines TRBV27 with TRBJ1-1, with a weak D call TRBD1 (5 bases). CDR1 is MNHEY, CDR2 SMNVEV, per germline (reference sequence). V lost 1 base and J 0 bases, leaving 9 bases between the germline ends. The CDR3 runs 15 residues. The CDR3 here is CASSLFGAVNTEAFF. CDR3 bases: TGTGCCAGCAGTTTATTTGGGGCGGTGAACACTGAAGCTTTCTTT.

The chain carries TRBV28 and TRBJ1-1; TRBD1 agrees at 7 bases. Germline CDR1 is MDHEN and CDR2 is SYDVKM. This CDR3 is built from 14 residues. The V segment lost 5 bases and the J segment 1 base; nucleotides outside the gene matches: 4. The CDR3 sequence: CASSPWTGNTEAFF. The CDR3, as DNA: TGTGCCAGCAGTCCATGGACAGGGAACACTGAAGCTTTCTTT. The entire variable domain, with the rest obtained from reference TRBV28 and TRBJ1-1, is as follows: DVKVTQSSRYLVKRTGEKVFLECVQDMDHENMFWYRQDPGLGLRLIYFSYDVKMKEKGDIPEGYSVSREKKERFSLILESASTNQTSMYLCASSPWTGNTEAFFGQGTRLTVV.

The V gene is TRBV9, the J gene TRBJ2-7; 8 bases agree with TRBD1. V was pared by 5 bases and J by 2 bases, with 6 bases of the junction left unmatched. Germline V gives CDR1 SGDLS, CDR2 YYNGEE. CDR3 length: 14 residues. CDR3 sequence: CASSERDRPYEQYF. The CDR3 DNA follows: TGTGCCAGCAGTGAGAGGGACAGGCCCTACGAGCAGTACTTC.

The J gene is TRBJ2-7, the V gene TRBV29-1; 8 bases are shared with TRBD1. Per germline, CDR1 SQVTM and CDR2 ANQGSEA. J gave up 1 base and V 1 base, and 9 bases lay outside the gene matches. The CDR3 covers 16 residues. The CDR3 spells CSVEVGQAQLSYEQYF. The CDR3, as DNA: TGCAGCGTTGAAGTGGGACAGGCCCAATTATCCTACGAGCAGTACTTC.

CDR3 residues: CASSFVHENTEAFF. The CDR3 coding sequence is TGTGCCAGCAGCTTTGTACACGAAAACACTGAAGCTTTCTTT. The chain links TRBV12-1 to TRBJ1-1; TRBD1, the table's D call, was not compared with the DNA. TRBV12-1 is annotated as a pseudogene. This CDR3 contains 14 residues.

This rearrangement joins TRBV6-6 to TRBJ1-1, with D possibly matching TRBD1 (5 bases). V was pared by 9 bases and J by 7 bases, with 12 bases between. Per the germline V gene, CDR1 is MNHNY and CDR2 is SVGAGI (reference sequence). The CDR3 is 11 residues long. DNA for the CDR3: TGTGCCAGTTTAGGGGCAGGTGAAGCTTTCTTT. Protein: CASLGAGEAFF.

The CDR3 DNA reads as TGCGCCAGCACCTTAGCGGGAGGCGCAGATACGCAGTATTTT. Its translation: CASTLAGGADTQYF. The J gene is TRBJ2-3, the V gene TRBV10-2, with 10 positions matching TRBD2. Germline V gene data show CDR1 as WSHSY and CDR2 as SAAADI. J gave up 4 bases and V 7 bases, and 5 bases lay outside the gene matches. The CDR3 loop spans 14 amino acids.

The chain employs TRBV27 and TRBJ2-1, with 10 bases fitting TRBD2. CDR3 length: 14 amino acids. Looked up from germline, CDR1 is MNHEY and CDR2 is SMNVEV (reference sequence). V was clipped by 5 bases and J by 6 bases; unmatched bases: 4. The CDR3 DNA follows: TGTGCCAGCAGTGGGACTAGCGCGGCCAATGAGCAGTTCTTC. Translation gives CASSGTSAANEQFF.

A word on this clone: Within the sample, other DNA sequences also encode this same CDR3. The V gene is TRBV5-1, the J gene TRBJ2-7; TRBD2 aligns across 8 bases. Germline lookup yields CDR1 SGHRS and CDR2 YFSETQ. This CDR3 contains 16 residues. The V and J ends lost 0 bases and 0 bases, in that order; junction bases with no gene match: 5. CDR3 sequence: CASSLAKLAGSYEQYF. The DNA of the CDR3 is TGCGCCAGCAGCTTGGCCAAGCTAGCGGGCTCCTACGAGCAGTACTTC.

CDR3 DNA sequence: TGCAGCGTTGCACGGCGGGAGGACCATGGCTTGACAGATACGCAGTATTTT. Its translation: CSVARREDHGLTDTQYF. The chain is built from TRBV29-1 and TRBJ2-3; TRBD2 aligns across 8 bases. The CDR3 covers 17 residues. Unmatched junction bases numbered 15, after V lost 4 bases and J lost 3 bases. Germline values: CDR1 SQVTM, CDR2 ANQGSEA.

The rearrangement uses TRBV2 and TRBJ2-1, with 13 bases identical to TRBD2. Germline-derived CDR1 and CDR2 are SNHLY and FYNNEI. The CDR3 extends over 15 amino acids. Trimming cost V 2 bases and J 14 bases; bases outside gene matches: 9. The CDR3: CASSERGTSGDSEFF. The CDR3 DNA reads TGTGCCAGCAGTGAAAGGGGGACTAGCGGGGATTCAGAGTTCTTC.